The next 11 T cell receptor beta chains were all read from a single sample in a study of cytomegalovirus exposure and HLA in healthy donors. It was with 60 Vbeta and 13 Jbeta primers that the PCR ran. TCRdb keeps only in-frame clones here, not all; method: immunoSEQ multiplex PCR. The sample shows about 130,000 clones, and 1.5% to 2% sits with its ten largest clones. The sequencing sample was made of PBMCs. All receptors derive from a woman between 40 and 55 years old in good health and CMV-seropositive.

The chain uses TRBV5-6 and TRBJ2-2; tentatively, D is TRBD2 (6 bases). Germline V lookup: CDR1 SGHDT, CDR2 YYEEEE. Trimming removed 0 bases from V and 2 bases from J, with 8 bases in between. The CDR3 sequence is 15 residues long. CDR3 DNA sequence: TGTGCCAGCAGCTTGGACGGGGGAAACACCGGGGAGCTGTTTTTT. Translation gives CASSLDGGNTGELFF.

The chain employs TRBV6-4 and TRBJ2-3; tentative D call: TRBD2 (5 bases). This CDR3 is 14 amino acids long. V lost 3 bases and J lost 9, with 16 bases in between. Germline V CDR1 and CDR2: MRHNA, SNTAGT. The CDR3: CASSDLGPSGTQYF. The CDR3 DNA reads as TGTGCCAGCAGTGATCTGGGCCCAAGCGGCACGCAGTATTTT.

The rearrangement joins TRBV7-9 to TRBJ1-4, with TRBD1 matching 9 bases. Per the germline V gene, CDR1 is SEHNR and CDR2 is FQNEAQ (reference sequence). This CDR3 region has 16 residues. V lost 1 base, J lost 6 bases, and 6 bases stayed unmatched. The CDR3 region is CASSLGRRTGDEKLFF. The CDR3 region has the DNA TGTGCCAGCAGCTTAGGGAGGCGGACAGGGGATGAAAAACTGTTTTTT.

This sequence joins TRBV28 and TRBJ1-1; maybe TRBD1 (5 bases). Germline CDR1 reads MDHEN; CDR2 reads SYDVKM. Deletions cut 1 base from V and 3 bases from J, with 6 bases between. The CDR3 totals 13 residues. CDR3 in DNA: TGTGCCAGCAGTTTATTACAGGACACTGAAGCTTTCTTT. Translated: CASSLLQDTEAFF.

The chain is built from TRBV29-1 and TRBJ1-1; no clear D. Germline V gene sequence: CDR1 SQVTM, CDR2 ANQGSEA. V was shortened by 5 bases and J by 6 bases, with 16 bases between the two germline ends. The CDR3 is 13 amino acids. The CDR3, as DNA: TGCAGCGTTTCTAGGCAGTTCGTCGCTGAAGCTTTCTTT. Residues: CSVSRQFVAEAFF.

V gene TRBV4-1 combines with J gene TRBJ1-5; D is ambiguous. Trimming removed 0 bases at V and 8 bases at J, with 5 bases between. Per the germline V gene, CDR1 is MGHRA and CDR2 is YSYEKL. CDR3 length: 12 amino acids. CDR3 in DNA: TGCGCCAGCAGCCAAGATCGGGAGCCCCAGCATTTT. Translation: CASSQDREPQHF.

About this clone: Relative to the germline gene, one junction end is altered; a read error may explain this. V usage is TRBV4-1 and J usage is TRBJ2-1, with D unresolved. The V gene's germline CDR1 is MGHRA and CDR2 YSYEKL. The CDR3 is 16 amino acids. CDR3 residues: CAGSQDEAPIINEQFF. CDR3 nucleotides: TGCGCCGGCAGCCAAGATGAAGCGCCGATCATTAATGAGCAGTTCTTC.

The genes are TRBV19 and TRBJ1-1; a weak D match, TRBD1 (5 bases). The CDR3 consists of 15 residues. In germline, CDR1 is LNHDA, CDR2 SQIVND (reference sequence). V lost 6 bases and J 5 bases, leaving 19 bases between the germline ends. The DNA of the CDR3 is TGTGCCAGTAGCTATCCGGGGGGGAGAGTTACTGAAGCTTTCTTT. Protein: CASSYPGGRVTEAFF.

The chain uses TRBV7-8 and TRBJ1-2, with TRBD1 matching over 9 bases. The germline V gene has CDR1 SGHVS and CDR2 FQNEAQ. The junction had 2 bases not matched to a gene; V was cut back by 0 bases and J by 3 bases. The CDR3 runs to 15 residues. In DNA form, the CDR3 reads TGTGCCAGCAGCTTAGCACAGGGGGCCTACTATGGCTACACCTTC. Protein sequence: CASSLAQGAYYGYTF.

The chain employs TRBV5-4 and TRBJ2-7; tentatively, D is TRBD1 (6 bases). This CDR3 region has 13 residues. V lost 4 bases, J lost 4 bases, and 12 bases lay in between. The V gene's germline CDR1 is SGHNT and CDR2 YYREEE (reference sequence). The CDR3 loop is CASSPSTGYEQYF. The DNA of the CDR3 is TGTGCCAGCAGCCCCTCCACAGGGTACGAGCAGTACTTC.

The chain joins TRBV19 to TRBJ1-5, with D possibly matching TRBD1 (6 bases). The length of the CDR3 is 13 residues. The germline V and J ends were trimmed by 6 bases and 4 bases, with 10 bases remaining between them. Germline CDR1 LNHDA, CDR2 SQIVND (reference sequence). Here the CDR3 DNA reads TGTGCCAGTAGCCAACAGGGAAATCAGCCCCAGCATTTT. Amino acid sequence: CASSQQGNQPQHF. Full variable domain (remainder filled in from reference TRBV19 and TRBJ1-5): DGGITQSPKYLFRKEGQNVTLSCEQNLNHDAMYWYRQDPGQGLRLIYYSQIVNDFQKGDIAEGYSVSREKKESFPLTVTSAQKNPTAFYLCASSQQGNQPQHFGDGTRLSIL.